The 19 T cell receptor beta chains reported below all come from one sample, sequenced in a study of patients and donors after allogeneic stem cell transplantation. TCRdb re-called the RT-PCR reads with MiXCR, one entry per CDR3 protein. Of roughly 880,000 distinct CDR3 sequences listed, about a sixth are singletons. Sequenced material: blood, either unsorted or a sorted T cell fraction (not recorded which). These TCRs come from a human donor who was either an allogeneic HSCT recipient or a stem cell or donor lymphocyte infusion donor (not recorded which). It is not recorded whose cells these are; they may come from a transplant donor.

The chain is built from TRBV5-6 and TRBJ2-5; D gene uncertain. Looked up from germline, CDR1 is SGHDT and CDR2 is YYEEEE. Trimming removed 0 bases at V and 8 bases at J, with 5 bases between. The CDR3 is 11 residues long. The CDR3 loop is CASSLGFTQYF. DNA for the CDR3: TGTGCCAGCAGCTTGGGGTTCACCCAGTACTTC.

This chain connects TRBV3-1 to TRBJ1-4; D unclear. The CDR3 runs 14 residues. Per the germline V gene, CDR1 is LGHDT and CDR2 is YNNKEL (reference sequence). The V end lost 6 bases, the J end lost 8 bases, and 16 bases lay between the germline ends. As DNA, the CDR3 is TGTGCCAGCAGACCGGAGGGCTACGGGGAAAAACTGTTTTTT. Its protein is CASRPEGYGEKLFF.

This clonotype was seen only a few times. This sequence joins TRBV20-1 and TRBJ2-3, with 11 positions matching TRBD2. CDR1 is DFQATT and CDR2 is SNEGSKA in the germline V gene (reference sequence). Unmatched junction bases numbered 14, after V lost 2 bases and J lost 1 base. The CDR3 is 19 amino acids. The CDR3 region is CSARPPPFRLAGRTDTQYF. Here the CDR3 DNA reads TGCAGTGCTAGACCACCCCCTTTCAGACTAGCGGGGCGCACAGATACGCAGTATTTT.

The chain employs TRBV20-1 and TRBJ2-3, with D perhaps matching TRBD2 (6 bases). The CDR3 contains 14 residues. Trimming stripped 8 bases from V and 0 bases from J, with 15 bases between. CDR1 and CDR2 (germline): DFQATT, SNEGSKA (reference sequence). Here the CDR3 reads CSPVASASTDTQYF. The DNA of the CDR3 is TGCAGTCCCGTCGCTAGCGCAAGCACAGATACGCAGTATTTT.

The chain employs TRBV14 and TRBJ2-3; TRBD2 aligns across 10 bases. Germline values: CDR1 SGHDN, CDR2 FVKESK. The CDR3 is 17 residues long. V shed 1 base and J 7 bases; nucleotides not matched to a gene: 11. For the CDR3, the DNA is TGTGCCAGCAGCCAAGGAGCTCAGCGGGAGGGCCACTATACGCAGTATTTT. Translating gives CASSQGAQREGHYTQYF.

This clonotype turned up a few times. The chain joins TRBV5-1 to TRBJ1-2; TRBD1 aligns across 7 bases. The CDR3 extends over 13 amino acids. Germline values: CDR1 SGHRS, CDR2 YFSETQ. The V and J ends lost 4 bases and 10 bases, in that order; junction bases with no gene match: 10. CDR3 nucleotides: TGCGCCAGCAGCCAGTCGTCAGGGGGTCTCTACACCTTC. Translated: CASSQSSGGLYTF.

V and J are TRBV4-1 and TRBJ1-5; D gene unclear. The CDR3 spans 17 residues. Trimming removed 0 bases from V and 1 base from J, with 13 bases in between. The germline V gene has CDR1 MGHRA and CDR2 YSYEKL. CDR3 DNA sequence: TGCGCCAGCAGCCAAGAAATAGGGTCTCCGAGCAATCAGCCCCAGCATTTT. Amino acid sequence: CASSQEIGSPSNQPQHF.

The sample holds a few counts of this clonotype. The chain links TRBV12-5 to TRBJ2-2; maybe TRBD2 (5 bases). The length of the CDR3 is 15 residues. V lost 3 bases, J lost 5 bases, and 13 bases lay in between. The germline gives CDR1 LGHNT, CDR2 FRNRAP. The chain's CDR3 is CASGFEGGWTGELFF. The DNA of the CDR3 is TGTGCTAGTGGTTTTGAGGGCGGTTGGACCGGGGAGCTGTTTTTT.

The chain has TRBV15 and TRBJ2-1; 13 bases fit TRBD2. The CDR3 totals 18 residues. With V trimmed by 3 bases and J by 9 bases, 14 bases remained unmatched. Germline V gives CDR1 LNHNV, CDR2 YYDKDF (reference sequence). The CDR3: CATSRFTSGRAFGSEQFF. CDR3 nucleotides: TGTGCCACCAGCAGGTTCACTAGCGGGAGGGCCTTTGGCAGTGAGCAGTTCTTC.

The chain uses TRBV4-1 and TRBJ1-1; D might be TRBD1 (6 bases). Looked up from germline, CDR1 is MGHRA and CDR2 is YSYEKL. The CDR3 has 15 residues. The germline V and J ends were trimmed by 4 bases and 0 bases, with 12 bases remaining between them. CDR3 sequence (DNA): TGCGCCAGCAGCCCGTTGGACAGATTGAACACTGAAGCTTTCTTT. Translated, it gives CASSPLDRLNTEAFF.

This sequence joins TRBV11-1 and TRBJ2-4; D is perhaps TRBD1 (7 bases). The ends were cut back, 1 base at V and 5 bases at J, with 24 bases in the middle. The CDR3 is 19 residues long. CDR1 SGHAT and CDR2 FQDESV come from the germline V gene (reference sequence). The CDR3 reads CASSLDLNAEGALQNIQYF. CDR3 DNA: TGTGCCAGCAGCTTAGACTTAAACGCGGAGGGGGCTTTACAAAACATTCAGTACTTC.

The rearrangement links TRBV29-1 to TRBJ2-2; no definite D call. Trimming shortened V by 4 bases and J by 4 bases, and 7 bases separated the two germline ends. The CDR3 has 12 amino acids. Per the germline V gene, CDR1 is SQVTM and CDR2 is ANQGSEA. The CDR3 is CSVVVSTGELFF. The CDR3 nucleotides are TGCAGCGTTGTTGTGAGCACCGGGGAGCTGTTTTTT.

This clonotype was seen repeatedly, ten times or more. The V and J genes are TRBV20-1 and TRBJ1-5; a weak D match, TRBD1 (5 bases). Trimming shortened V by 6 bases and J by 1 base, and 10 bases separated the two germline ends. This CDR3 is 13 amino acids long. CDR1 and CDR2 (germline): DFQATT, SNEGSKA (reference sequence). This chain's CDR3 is CSAKGRSNQPQHF. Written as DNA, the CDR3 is TGCAGTGCGAAGGGACGGAGCAATCAGCCCCAGCATTTT.

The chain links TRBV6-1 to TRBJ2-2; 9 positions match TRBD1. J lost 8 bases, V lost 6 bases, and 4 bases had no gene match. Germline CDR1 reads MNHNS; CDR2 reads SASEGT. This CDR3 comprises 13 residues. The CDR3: CASRRDRVGELFF. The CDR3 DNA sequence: TGTGCCAGCAGGAGGGACAGGGTTGGGGAGCTGTTTTTT.

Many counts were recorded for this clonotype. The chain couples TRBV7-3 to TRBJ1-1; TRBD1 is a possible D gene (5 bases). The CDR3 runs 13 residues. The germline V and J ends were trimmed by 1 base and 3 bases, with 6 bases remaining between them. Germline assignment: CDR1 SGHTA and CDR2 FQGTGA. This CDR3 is CASSLIRDTEAFF. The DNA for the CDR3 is TGTGCCAGCAGCTTAATCAGGGACACTGAAGCTTTCTTT.

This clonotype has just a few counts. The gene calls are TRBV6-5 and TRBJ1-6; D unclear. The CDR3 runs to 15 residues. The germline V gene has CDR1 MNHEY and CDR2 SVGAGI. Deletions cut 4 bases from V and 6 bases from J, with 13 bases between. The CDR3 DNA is TGTGCCAGCAGTTCTGAGACATCTCCTAATTCACCCCTCCACTTT. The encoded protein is CASSSETSPNSPLHF.

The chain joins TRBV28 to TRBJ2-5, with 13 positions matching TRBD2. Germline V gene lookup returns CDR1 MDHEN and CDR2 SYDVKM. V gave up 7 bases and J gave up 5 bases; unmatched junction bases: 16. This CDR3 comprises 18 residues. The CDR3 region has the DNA TGTGCCAGCAAGAGAAAAACTAGCGGGAGGGCCAGGGAGGAGACCCAGTACTTC. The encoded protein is CASKRKTSGRAREETQYF.

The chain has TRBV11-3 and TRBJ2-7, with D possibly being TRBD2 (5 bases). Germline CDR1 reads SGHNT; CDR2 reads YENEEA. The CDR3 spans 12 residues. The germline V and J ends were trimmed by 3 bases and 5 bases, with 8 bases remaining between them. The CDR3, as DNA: TGTGCCAGCAGCTTCAGGACTGACGAGCAGTACTTC. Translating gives CASSFRTDEQYF. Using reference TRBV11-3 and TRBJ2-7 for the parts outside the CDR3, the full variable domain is EAGVVQSPRYKIIEKKQPVAFWCNPISGHNTLYWYLQNLGQGPELLIRYENEEAVDDSQLPKDRFSAERLKGVDSTLKIQPAELGDSAVYLCASSFRTDEQYFGPGTRLTVT.

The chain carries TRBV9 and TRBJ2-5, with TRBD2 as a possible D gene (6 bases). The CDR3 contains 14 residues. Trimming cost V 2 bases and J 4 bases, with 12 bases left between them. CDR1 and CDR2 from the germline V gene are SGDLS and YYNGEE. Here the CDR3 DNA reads TGTGCCAGCAGCGTCTGGGGGACTGGAGAGACCCAGTACTTC. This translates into CASSVWGTGETQYF.